The clone carrying this TCR beta chain was seen a single time. What it binds is not known. The source of the sample is a study of chemoradiotherapy in HPV16-positive cancers. CDR1 and CDR2 (germline): MGHRA, YSYEKL. Trimming took 2 bases from V and 5 from J, leaving 13 bases between them. The CDR3 loop spans 14 amino acids. Sequenced by immunoSEQ multiplex PCR; TCRdb stores in-frame clones only, minus some. This table has some 16,000 clones, around 80% appearing once. Overall study results and limits: Functional assays defining HPV-specific T cells used only a couple of HPV16-positive patients.

This sample was taken from a patient who underwent chemoradiotherapy. The sequence derives from a human donor with HPV-associated anogenital cancer. J is TRBJ2-7 and V is TRBV4-1; tentatively, D is TRBD1 (6 bases). CDR3 residues: CASSQPGQRHEQYF. The DNA of the CDR3 is TGCGCCAGCAGCCAACCGGGACAAAGACACGAGCAGTACTTC.